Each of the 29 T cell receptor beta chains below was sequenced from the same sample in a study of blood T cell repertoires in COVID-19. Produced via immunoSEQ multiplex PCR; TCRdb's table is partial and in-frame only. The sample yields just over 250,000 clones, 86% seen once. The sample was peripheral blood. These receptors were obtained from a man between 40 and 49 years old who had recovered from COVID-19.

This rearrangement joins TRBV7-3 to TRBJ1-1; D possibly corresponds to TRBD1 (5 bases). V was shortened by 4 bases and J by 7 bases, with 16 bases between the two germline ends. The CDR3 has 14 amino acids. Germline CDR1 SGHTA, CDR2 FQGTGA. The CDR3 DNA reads TGTGCCAGCAGCTCCGCCGGGGGAGGAGGTGAAGCTTTCTTT. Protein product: CASSSAGGGGEAFF.

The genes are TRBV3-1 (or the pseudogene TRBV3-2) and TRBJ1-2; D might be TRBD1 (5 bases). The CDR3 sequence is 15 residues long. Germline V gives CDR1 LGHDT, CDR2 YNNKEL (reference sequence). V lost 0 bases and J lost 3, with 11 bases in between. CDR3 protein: CASSQERGRYYGYTF. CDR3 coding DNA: TGTGCCAGCAGCCAAGAGCGGGGGAGGTACTATGGCTACACCTTC.

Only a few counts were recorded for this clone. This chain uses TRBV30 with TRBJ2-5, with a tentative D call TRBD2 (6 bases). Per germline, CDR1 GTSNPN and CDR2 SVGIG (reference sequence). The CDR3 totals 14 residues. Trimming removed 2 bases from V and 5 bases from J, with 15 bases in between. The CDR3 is CAWSSLPGVETQYF. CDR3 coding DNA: TGTGCCTGGAGTTCCCTCCCGGGGGTGGAGACCCAGTACTTC.

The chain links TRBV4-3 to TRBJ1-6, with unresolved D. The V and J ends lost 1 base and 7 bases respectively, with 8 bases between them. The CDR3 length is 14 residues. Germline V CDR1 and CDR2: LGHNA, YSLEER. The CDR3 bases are TGCGCCAGCAGCCAAGGTACGAGGAATTCACCCCTCCACTTT. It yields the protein CASSQGTRNSPLHF.

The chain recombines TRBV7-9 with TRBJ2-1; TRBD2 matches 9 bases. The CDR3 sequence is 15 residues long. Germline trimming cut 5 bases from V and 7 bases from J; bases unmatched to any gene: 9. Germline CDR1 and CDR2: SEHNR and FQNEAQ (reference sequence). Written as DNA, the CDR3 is TGTGCCAGCAGCGGGGTAGCGGGAGTCTGGAATGAGCAGTTCTTC. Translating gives CASSGVAGVWNEQFF.

CDR3 sequence (DNA): TGCGCCAGCAGCGACGGACAGGGATTAGCCAAAAACATTCAGTACTTC. Protein sequence: CASSDGQGLAKNIQYF. The chain combines TRBV5-1 with TRBJ2-4, with 8 bases lining up with TRBD1. Germline trimming cut 4 bases from V and 0 bases from J; bases unmatched to any gene: 6. The CDR3 has 16 amino acids. Germline V gene data show CDR1 as SGHRS and CDR2 as YFSETQ. The variable domain in full, with the rest retrieved from reference TRBV5-1 and TRBJ2-4, is KAGVTQTPRYLIKTRGQQVTLSCSPISGHRSVSWYQQTPGQGLQFLFEYFSETQRNKGNFPGRFSGRQFSNSRSEMNVSTLELGDSALYLCASSDGQGLAKNIQYFGAGTRLSVL.

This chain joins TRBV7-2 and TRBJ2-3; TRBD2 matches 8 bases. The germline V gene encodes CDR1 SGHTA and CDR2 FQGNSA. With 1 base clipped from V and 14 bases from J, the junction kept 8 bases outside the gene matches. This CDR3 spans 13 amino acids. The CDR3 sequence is CASSLVGGVARYF. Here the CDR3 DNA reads TGTGCCAGCAGCTTAGTCGGGGGGGTGGCCCGGTATTTT.

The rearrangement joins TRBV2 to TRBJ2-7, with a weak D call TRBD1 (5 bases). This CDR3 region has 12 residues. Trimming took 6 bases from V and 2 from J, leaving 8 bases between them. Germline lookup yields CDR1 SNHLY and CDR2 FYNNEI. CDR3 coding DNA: TGTGCCAGCAGCCAGGGTCCCTACGAGCAGTACTTC. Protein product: CASSQGPYEQYF.

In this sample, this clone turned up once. CDR3 region: CASTSGAGSYGYTF. The CDR3 coding sequence is TGTGCCAGCACCTCAGGGGCAGGGAGCTATGGCTACACCTTC. The chain links TRBV6-5 to TRBJ1-2, with D perhaps matching TRBD1 (6 bases). The CDR3 is made up of 14 amino acids. Germline V gene lookup returns CDR1 MNHEY and CDR2 SVGAGI. The V and J ends lost 7 bases and 4 bases respectively, with 16 bases between them.

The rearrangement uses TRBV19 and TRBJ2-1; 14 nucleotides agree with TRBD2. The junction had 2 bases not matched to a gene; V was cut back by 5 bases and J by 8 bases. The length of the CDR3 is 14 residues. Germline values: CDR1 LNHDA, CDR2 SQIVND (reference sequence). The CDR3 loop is CASSEGLAGDEQFF. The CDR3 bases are TGTGCCAGTAGTGAGGGACTAGCGGGGGATGAGCAGTTCTTC.

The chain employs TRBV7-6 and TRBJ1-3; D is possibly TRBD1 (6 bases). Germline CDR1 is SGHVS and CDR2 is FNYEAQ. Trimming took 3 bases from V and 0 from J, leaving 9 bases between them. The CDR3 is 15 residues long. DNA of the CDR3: TGTGCCAGCAGCTTGGCAGGGGCCTCTGGAAACACCATATATTTT. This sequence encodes CASSLAGASGNTIYF.

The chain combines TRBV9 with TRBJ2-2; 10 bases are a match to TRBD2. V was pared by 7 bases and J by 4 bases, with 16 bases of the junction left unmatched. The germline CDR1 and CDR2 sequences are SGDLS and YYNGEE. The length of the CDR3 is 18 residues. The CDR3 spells CASRPGLAYGGATGELFF. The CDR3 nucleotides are TGTGCCAGCCGGCCGGGACTAGCGTACGGTGGGGCCACCGGGGAGCTGTTTTTT.

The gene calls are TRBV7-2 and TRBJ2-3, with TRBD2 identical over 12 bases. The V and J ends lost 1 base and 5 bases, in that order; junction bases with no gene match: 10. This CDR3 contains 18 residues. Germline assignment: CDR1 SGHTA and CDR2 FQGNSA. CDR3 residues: CASSLGGLAGLKGDTQYF. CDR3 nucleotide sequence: TGTGCCAGCAGCTTAGGGGGACTAGCGGGCCTAAAAGGAGATACGCAGTATTTT.

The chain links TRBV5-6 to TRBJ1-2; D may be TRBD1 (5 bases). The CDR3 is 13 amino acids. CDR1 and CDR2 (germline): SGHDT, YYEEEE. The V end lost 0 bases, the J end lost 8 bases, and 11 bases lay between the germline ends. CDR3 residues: CASSLADIIGYTF. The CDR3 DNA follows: TGTGCCAGCAGCTTGGCGGACATAATCGGCTACACCTTC.

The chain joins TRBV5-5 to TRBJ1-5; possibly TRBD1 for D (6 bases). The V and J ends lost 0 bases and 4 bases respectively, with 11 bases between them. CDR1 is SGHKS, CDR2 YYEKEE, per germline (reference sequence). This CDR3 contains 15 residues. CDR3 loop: CASSLVGGPNQPQHF. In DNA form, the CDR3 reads TGTGCCAGCAGCTTGGTTGGGGGCCCAAATCAGCCCCAGCATTTT.

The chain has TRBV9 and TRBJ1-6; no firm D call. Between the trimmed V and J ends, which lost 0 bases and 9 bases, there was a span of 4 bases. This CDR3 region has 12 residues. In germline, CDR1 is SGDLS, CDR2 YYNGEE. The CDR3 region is CASSVGLSPLHF. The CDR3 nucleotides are TGTGCCAGCAGCGTAGGGCTTTCACCCCTCCACTTT.

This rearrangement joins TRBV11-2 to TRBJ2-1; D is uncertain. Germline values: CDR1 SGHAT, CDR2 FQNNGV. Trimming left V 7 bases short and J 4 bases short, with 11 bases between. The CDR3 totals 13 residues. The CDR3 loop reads CASTAGEYNEQFF. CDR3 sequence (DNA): TGTGCCAGCACAGCAGGCGAGTACAATGAGCAGTTCTTC.

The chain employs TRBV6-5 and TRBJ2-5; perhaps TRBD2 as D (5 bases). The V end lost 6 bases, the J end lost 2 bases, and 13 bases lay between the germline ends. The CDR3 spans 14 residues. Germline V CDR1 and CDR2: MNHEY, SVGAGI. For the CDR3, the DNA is TGTGCCAGCAGCACCGGGAACCCTCAAGAGACCCAGTACTTC. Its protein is CASSTGNPQETQYF.

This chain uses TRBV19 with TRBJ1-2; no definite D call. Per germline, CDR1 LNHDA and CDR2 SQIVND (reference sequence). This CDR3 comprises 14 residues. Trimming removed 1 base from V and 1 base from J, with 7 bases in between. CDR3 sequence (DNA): TGTGCCAGTAGTATAGCCGGACTTAACTATGGCTACACCTTC. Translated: CASSIAGLNYGYTF. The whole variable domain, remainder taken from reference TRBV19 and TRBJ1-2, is DGGITQSPKYLFRKEGQNVTLSCEQNLNHDAMYWYRQDPGQGLRLIYYSQIVNDFQKGDIAEGYSVSREKKESFPLTVTSAQKNPTAFYLCASSIAGLNYGYTFGSGTRLTVV.

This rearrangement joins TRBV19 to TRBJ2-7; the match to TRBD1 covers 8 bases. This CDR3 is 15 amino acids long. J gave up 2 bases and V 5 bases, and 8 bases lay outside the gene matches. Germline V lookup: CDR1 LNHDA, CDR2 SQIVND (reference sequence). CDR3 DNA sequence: TGTGCCAGTAGTTCGTCCGGGACAGGCCCCTACGAGCAGTACTTC. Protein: CASSSSGTGPYEQYF.

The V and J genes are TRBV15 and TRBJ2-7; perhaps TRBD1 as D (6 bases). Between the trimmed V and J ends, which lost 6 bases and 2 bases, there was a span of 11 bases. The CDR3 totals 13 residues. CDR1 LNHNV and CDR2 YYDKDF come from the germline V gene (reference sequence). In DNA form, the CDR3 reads TGTGCCACCAGGCCTACAGGGACCTACGAGCAGTACTTC. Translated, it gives CATRPTGTYEQYF. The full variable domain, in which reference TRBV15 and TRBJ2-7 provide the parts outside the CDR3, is DAMVIQNPRYQVTQFGKPVTLSCSQTLNHNVMYWYQQKSSQAPKLLFHYYDKDFNNEADTPDNFQSRRPNTSFCFLDIRSPGLGDTAMYLCATRPTGTYEQYFGPGTRLTVT.

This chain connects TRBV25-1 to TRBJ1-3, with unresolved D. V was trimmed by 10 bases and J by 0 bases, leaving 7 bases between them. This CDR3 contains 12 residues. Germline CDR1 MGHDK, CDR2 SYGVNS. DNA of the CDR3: TGTGCCACCCAGGTCTCTGGAAACACCATATATTTT. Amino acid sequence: CATQVSGNTIYF.

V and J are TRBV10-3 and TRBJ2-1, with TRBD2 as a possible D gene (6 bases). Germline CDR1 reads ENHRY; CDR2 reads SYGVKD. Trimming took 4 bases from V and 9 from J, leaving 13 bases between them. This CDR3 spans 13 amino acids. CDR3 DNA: TGTGCCATCAGTGGTCGGGAGATCGGTGAGCAGTTCTTC. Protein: CAISGREIGEQFF.

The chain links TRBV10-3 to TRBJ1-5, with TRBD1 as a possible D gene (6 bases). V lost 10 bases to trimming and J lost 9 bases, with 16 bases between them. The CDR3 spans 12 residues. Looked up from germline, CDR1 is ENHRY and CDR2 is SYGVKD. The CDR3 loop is CATRTALGPQHF. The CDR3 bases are TGTGCCACCCGGACAGCTTTAGGGCCCCAGCATTTT.

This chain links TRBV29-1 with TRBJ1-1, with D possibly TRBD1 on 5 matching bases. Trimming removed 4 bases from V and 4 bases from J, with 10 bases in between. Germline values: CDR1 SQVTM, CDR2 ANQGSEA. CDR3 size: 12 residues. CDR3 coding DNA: TGCAGCGTTGTTCGGGGGGGCACTGAAGCTTTCTTT. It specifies CSVVRGGTEAFF.

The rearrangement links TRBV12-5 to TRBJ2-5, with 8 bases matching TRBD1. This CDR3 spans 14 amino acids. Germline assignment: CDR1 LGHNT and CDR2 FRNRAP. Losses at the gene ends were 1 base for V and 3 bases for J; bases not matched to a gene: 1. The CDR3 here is CASGLGQGKETQYF. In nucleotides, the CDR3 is TGTGCTAGTGGTTTGGGACAGGGGAAAGAGACCCAGTACTTC.

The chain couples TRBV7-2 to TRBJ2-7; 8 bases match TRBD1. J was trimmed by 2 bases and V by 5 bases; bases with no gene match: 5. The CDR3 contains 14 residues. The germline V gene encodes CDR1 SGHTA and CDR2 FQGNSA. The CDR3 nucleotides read TGTGCCAGCAGCATAACAGGGGGGCCCTACGAGCAGTACTTC. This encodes CASSITGGPYEQYF.

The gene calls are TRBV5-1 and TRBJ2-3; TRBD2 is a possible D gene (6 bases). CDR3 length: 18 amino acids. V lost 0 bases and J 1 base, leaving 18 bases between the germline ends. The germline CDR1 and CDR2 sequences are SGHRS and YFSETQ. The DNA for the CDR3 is TGCGCCAGCAGCTTGGCCGGGACTTCAAACACTGGCACAGATACGCAGTATTTT. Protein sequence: CASSLAGTSNTGTDTQYF.

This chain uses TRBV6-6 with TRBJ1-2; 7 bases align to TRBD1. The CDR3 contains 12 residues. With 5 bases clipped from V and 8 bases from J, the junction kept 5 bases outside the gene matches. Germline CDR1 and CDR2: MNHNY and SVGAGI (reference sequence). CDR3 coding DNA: TGTGCCAGCAGTCTGACAGGGCACGGCTACACCTTC. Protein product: CASSLTGHGYTF.